A single sample is the source of the 9 T cell receptor beta chains below, sequenced in a study of blood T cells in healthy people across ages (dated by TCRdb to the mid-2010s). Library prep was done by 5' RACE. The instrument was an Illumina HiSeq 2500. The second PCR ran for about 6 to 12 cycles and used a J-beta primer mix along with a sample-barcoded 5' primer. The public sequencing data were trimmed at Q25 with fastp and processed into clonotypes with MiXCR by TCRdb, which kept only in-frame beta chains. Identical CDR3 proteins give one entry, which carries the most common genes and DNA. In this sample the table shows about 1.8 million distinct CDR3 sequences, 40% to 55% of which occur a single time. The top ten constitute roughly 2.1% of the sample. The sequencing input was blood. These receptor sequences come from a woman in her forties in good health.

The chain uses TRBV10-3 and TRBJ2-1; a weak D match, TRBD2 (5 bases). Deletions cut 6 bases from V and 7 bases from J, with 13 bases between. Germline V lookup: CDR1 ENHRY, CDR2 SYGVKD. This CDR3 is 13 amino acids long. DNA for the CDR3: TGTGCCATCAGGAGACCCGAGGGAAATGAGCAGTTCTTC. Translation gives CAIRRPEGNEQFF.

This clonotype was detected only a few times. This chain joins TRBV13 and TRBJ2-7; 10 bases fit TRBD2. The germline V gene encodes CDR1 PRHDT and CDR2 FYEKMQ (reference sequence). V shed 5 bases and J 5 bases; nucleotides not matched to a gene: 9. The CDR3 has 15 residues. CDR3 bases: TGTGCCAGCAGCCGGAGCGGGGGGGCTATCAACGAGCAGTACTTC. It is translated as CASSRSGGAINEQYF.

This sequence joins TRBV2 and TRBJ2-5, with D possibly matching TRBD2 (7 bases). Trimming took 4 bases from V and 6 from J, leaving 18 bases between them. The CDR3 runs to 15 residues. Germline V gene lookup returns CDR1 SNHLY and CDR2 FYNNEI. The CDR3 here is CASSGARGGRKTQYF. The CDR3 nucleotides read TGTGCCAGCAGTGGAGCTAGGGGGGGGAGAAAGACCCAGTACTTC.

This clonotype was observed a handful of times. V is TRBV7-2 and J is TRBJ2-3; 8 bases are shared with TRBD2. CDR1 is SGHTA and CDR2 is FQGNSA in the germline V gene. CDR3 length: 16 amino acids. Trimming removed 1 base from V and 6 bases from J; junction bases left unmatched: 9. The chain's CDR3 is CASSLDGRGAVDTQYF. The DNA of the CDR3 is TGTGCCAGCAGCTTAGACGGGCGGGGGGCCGTCGATACGCAGTATTTT.

The chain recombines TRBV7-8 with TRBJ2-1, with TRBD2 matching 7 bases. J gave up 9 bases and V 4 bases, and 12 bases lay outside the gene matches. Germline V CDR1 and CDR2: SGHVS, FQNEAQ. The CDR3 spans 15 residues. The CDR3 sequence is CASSYVRGGAGEQFF. The CDR3 DNA reads TGTGCCAGCAGCTACGTTCGCGGGGGAGCAGGTGAGCAGTTCTTC.

The chain employs TRBV7-2 and TRBJ1-2, with TRBD1 identical over 8 bases. The CDR3 loop spans 14 amino acids. Germline V gene data show CDR1 as SGHTA and CDR2 as FQGNSA. V lost 5 bases, J lost 8 bases, and 10 bases stayed unmatched. The CDR3 here is CASSPRTGFRGYTF. CDR3 DNA: TGTGCCAGCAGCCCGCGGACAGGGTTCAGGGGCTACACCTTC.

A remark on this clonotype: Germline is not matched at one junction end, which may reflect a read error. This rearrangement joins TRBV28 to TRBJ2-1; D perhaps matches TRBD2 (5 bases). Germline V CDR1 and CDR2: MDHEN, SYDVKM. The CDR3 runs 14 residues. The DNA for the CDR3 is TGTGCCAGCAGTTTACCGAACTCCGGGAATGTGCAGTTCTTC. Residues: CASSLPNSGNVQFF.

This clonotype was counted only a few times. In DNA, the CDR3 is TGCAGCGTTATTCCCCGTGACAGGGCAGACGAGCAGTACTTC. This encodes CSVIPRDRADEQYF. The chain combines TRBV29-1 with TRBJ2-5; 7 nucleotides align to TRBD1. The end of the DNA aligns better with TRBJ2-7, so the J call may be wrong. This CDR3 comprises 14 residues. Germline V CDR1 and CDR2: SQVTM, ANQGSEA.

Worth noting for this clonotype: One end of the junction is discordant with germline, which a read error may explain. The rearrangement joins TRBV4-3 to TRBJ1-2; 7 bases align to TRBD1. The CDR3 is 13 residues long. Per germline, CDR1 LGHNA and CDR2 YSLEER. The CDR3 protein is CASSRTGSDGYTF. CDR3 bases: TGTGCCAGCAGCAGGACAGGCTCCGATGGCTACACCTTC.